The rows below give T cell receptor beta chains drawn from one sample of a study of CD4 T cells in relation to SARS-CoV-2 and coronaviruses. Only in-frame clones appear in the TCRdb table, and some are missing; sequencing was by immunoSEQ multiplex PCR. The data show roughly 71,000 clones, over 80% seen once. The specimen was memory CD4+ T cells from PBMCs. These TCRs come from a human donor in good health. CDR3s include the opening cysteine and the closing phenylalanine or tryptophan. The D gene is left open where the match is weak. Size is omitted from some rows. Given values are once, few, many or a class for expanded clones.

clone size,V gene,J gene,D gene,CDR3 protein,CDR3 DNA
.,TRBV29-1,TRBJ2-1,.,CSHDGGGGFF,TGCAGCCACGACGGGGGTGGCGGGTTCTTC
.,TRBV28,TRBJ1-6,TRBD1,CASSTWDSLGF,TGTGCCAGCAGTACATGGGACAGCCTGGGGTTT
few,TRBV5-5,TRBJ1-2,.,CASRRGGPYGYTF,TGTGCCAGTCGGCGAGGCGGCCCTTATGGCTACACCTTC
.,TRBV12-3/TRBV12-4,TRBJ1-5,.,CASSLGNQPQHF,TGTGCCAGCAGTTTGGGCAATCAGCCCCAGCATTTT
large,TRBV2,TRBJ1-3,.,CASRAQGPGNTIYF,TGTGCCAGCAGAGCACAGGGACCTGGAAACACCATATATTTT
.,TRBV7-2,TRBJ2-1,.,CASSFDRVGEFF,TGTGCCAGCAGCTTCGACCGGGTTGGGGAGTTCTTC
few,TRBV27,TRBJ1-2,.,CASSPSVGYGYTF,TGTGCCAGCAGTCCCTCCGTGGGGTATGGCTACACCTTC
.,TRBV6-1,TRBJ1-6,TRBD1,CASSENPRGLGYNSPLHF,TGTGCCAGCAGTGAGAATCCGAGGGGGCTAGGCTACAATTCACCCCTCCACTTT
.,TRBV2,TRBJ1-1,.,CASLAEMNTEAFF,TGTGCCAGCTTGGCAGAAATGAACACTGAAGCTTTCTTT
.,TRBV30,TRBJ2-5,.,CAWSVPRGVAQETQYF,TGTGCCTGGAGTGTACCTAGAGGGGTCGCCCAAGAGACCCAGTACTTC
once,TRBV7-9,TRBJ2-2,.,CASSYFRWGRNLTGELFF,TGTGCCAGCAGCTACTTCCGATGGGGGAGAAACCTTACCGGGGAGCTGTTTTTT
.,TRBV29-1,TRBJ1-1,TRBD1,CSVGGTGGAGTEAFF,TGCAGCGTTGGAGGGACAGGGGGCGCGGGAACTGAAGCTTTCTTT
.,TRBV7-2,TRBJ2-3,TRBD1,CASTGTGDTDTQYF,TGTGCCAGCACCGGGACAGGGGACACAGATACGCAGTATTTT
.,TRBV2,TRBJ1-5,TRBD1,CASSIDRGWNQPQHF,TGTGCCAGCAGCATCGACAGGGGATGGAATCAGCCCCAGCATTTT
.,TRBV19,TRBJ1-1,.,CASMGGRGTEAFF,TGTGCCAGTATGGGAGGGAGGGGCACTGAAGCTTTCTTT
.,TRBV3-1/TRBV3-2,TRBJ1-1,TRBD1,CASSPQDRAAFF,TGTGCCAGCAGCCCTCAGGACAGGGCGGCTTTCTTT
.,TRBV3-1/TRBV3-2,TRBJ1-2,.,CASSQVSKGYTF,TGTGCCAGCAGCCAAGTTTCAAAAGGCTACACCTTC
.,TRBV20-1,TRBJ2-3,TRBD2,CSASGGGDTQYF,TGCAGTGCTAGTGGGGGGGGAGATACGCAGTATTTT
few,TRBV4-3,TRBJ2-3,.,CASSQGLQGGVSTDTQYF,TGCGCCAGCAGCCAAGGCCTTCAAGGCGGGGTGAGCACAGATACGCAGTATTTT
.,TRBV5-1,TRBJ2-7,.,CASSSLGHRSSYEQYF,TGCGCCAGCAGCTCGCTGGGGCATCGAAGCTCCTACGAGCAGTACTTC
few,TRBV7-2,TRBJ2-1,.,CASSLNRQIYNEQFF,TGTGCCAGCAGCTTAAACCGACAGATCTACAATGAGCAGTTCTTC
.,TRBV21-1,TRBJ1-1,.,CASSKDQSRSTEAFF,TGTGCCAGCAGCAAAGATCAGAGTAGGAGCACTGAAGCTTTCTTT
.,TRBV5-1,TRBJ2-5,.,CASSPGGVQEETQYF,TGCGCCAGCAGCCCCGGAGGGGTACAGGAAGAGACCCAGTACTTC
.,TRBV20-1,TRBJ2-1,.,CSASGWYSYNEQFF,TGCAGTGCTAGTGGGTGGTACTCCTACAATGAGCAGTTCTTC
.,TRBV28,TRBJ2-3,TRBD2,CASSHLAGGGTDTQYF,TGTGCCAGCAGTCATCTAGCGGGAGGGGGCACAGATACGCAGTATTTT
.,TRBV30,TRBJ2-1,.,CAWSNRQAITYNEQFF,TGTGCCTGGAGTAACCGACAGGCAATAACCTACAATGAGCAGTTCTTC
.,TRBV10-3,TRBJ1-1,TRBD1,CAITKDRGGNTEAFF,TGTGCCATCACTAAGGACAGGGGTGGAAACACTGAAGCTTTCTTT
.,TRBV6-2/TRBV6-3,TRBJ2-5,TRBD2,CASSYQRGPQETQYF,TGTGCCAGCAGTTATCAGCGGGGGCCGCAAGAGACCCAGTACTTC
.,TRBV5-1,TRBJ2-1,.,CASSLSWSSYNEQFF,TGCGCCAGCAGCTTGTCATGGAGCTCCTACAATGAGCAGTTCTTC
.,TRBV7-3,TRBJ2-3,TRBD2,CASRKGLAGVGTDTQYF,TGTGCCAGCAGAAAAGGACTAGCGGGAGTGGGCACAGATACGCAGTATTTT
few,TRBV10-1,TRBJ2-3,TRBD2,CASSDRVAGGTDTQYF,TGCGCCAGCAGTGATAGGGTAGCGGGAGGCACAGATACGCAGTATTTT